A selection of T cell receptor beta chains follows, all from one sample in a study of cytomegalovirus exposure and HLA in healthy donors. Using immunoSEQ multiplex PCR, the repertoire was profiled, and TCRdb retains in-frame clones only, with some absent. This sample carries approximately 150,000 clones, about 60% of them seen once, and the ten largest clones take under 7.5%. Sequenced sample: PBMCs. These receptors were taken from a woman aged 55-70 years in good health and CMV-seropositive. CDR3s include the opening cysteine and the closing phenylalanine or tryptophan. The D gene is left open where the match is weak. Size values are once, few and many counts, or a class for expanded clones, and some rows have none.

clone_size d_call j_call v_call cdr3_nt cdr3_aa
- TRBD1 TRBJ2-7 TRBV6-6 TGTGCCAGCAGTCTCAGGGGGATCGAGCAGTACTTC CASSLRGIEQYF
- - TRBJ2-2 TRBV6-6 TGTGCCAGCAGTTCGCACTATGAGAACACCGGGGAGCTGTTTTTT CASSSHYENTGELFF
- TRBD1 TRBJ2-5 TRBV29-1 TGCAGCGCAAGGACAGGGGGCAGGGAGACCCAGTACTTC CSARTGGRETQYF
few TRBD1 TRBJ2-7 TRBV7-6 TGTGCCAGCAGCACCCGACAGGGCCCCCGGGTCGACGAGCAGTACTTC CASSTRQGPRVDEQYF
- TRBD1 TRBJ1-4 TRBV25-1 TGTGCCAGCAGTGAGGGACAGGGCGGTAATGAAAAACTGTTTTTT CASSEGQGGNEKLFF
few - TRBJ2-2 TRBV6-4 TGTGCCAGCAGCTCCAGTGAAAGCGCCGGGGAGCTGTTTTTT CASSSSESAGELFF
few - TRBJ1-1 TRBV30 TGTGCCTGGAGTGTACTACAGGCGGAAGCTTTCTTT CAWSVLQAEAFF
- - TRBJ2-7 TRBV6-5 TGTGCCAGCAGTGACAGGCACCACTACGAGCAGTACTTC CASSDRHHYEQYF
once - TRBJ2-7 TRBV7-2 TGTGCCAGCAGCCCTAGGAGCTCCTACGAGCAGTACTTC CASSPRSSYEQYF
- TRBD1 TRBJ2-5 TRBV4-2 TGTGCCAGCAGCCAAGATGTAGGTGGGCGGGACAGGGAAGAGACCCAGTACTTC CASSQDVGGRDREETQYF
- TRBD2 TRBJ2-1 TRBV29-1 TGCAGCGTTCGAGGGACTAGCGGAACCAATGAGCAGTTCTTC CSVRGTSGTNEQFF
- - TRBJ2-7 TRBV19 TGTGCCAGTAGTATAGATGCGGGCGGAACCTACGAGCAGTACTTC CASSIDAGGTYEQYF
- TRBD1 TRBJ2-7 TRBV23-1 TGCGCCAGCAGTCAAACCTCACAGGGGAAACTGGATAATACCTACGAGCAGTACTTC CASSQTSQGKLDNTYEQYF
- TRBD1 TRBJ2-1 TRBV7-9 TGTGCCAATCAGGGGGCTGGTAATGAGCAGTTCTTC CANQGAGNEQFF
- - TRBJ2-3 TRBV2 TGTGCCAGCAGCGTTACGGGACAACCAGATACGCAGTATTTT CASSVTGQPDTQYF
- TRBD2 TRBJ2-7 TRBV7-2 TGTGCCAGCAGCCCGGGACTAGCGAGGGAGCAGTACTTC CASSPGLAREQYF
- - TRBJ1-5 TRBV7-6 TGTGCCAGCAGCTTCGGGGGGAATCAGCCCCAGCATTTT CASSFGGNQPQHF
few - TRBJ2-7 TRBV6-1 TGTGCCAGCAGTTACTACGAGCAGTACTTC CASSYYEQYF
few TRBD1 TRBJ2-7 TRBV11-2 TGTGCCACCAGCCGGGACAGAGGGAACTACGAGCAGTACTTC CATSRDRGNYEQYF
few TRBD2 TRBJ2-5 TRBV5-1 TGCGCCAGCAGCTTGGAGCTAGCGGGAGGTTGGGAGACCCAGTACTTC CASSLELAGGWETQYF
few TRBD1 TRBJ1-2 TRBV28 TGTGCCAGCACTAGGGACAGGGTTATGGCTAACACCTTC CASTRDRVMANTF
- - TRBJ2-7 TRBV7-9 TGTGCCAGCAGCTTAGGTTCTTCGAGGCTAGCAGACTACGAGCAGTACTTC CASSLGSSRLADYEQYF
- TRBD2 TRBJ2-1 TRBV28 TGTGCCAACGGTCCAGGGACTAGGCATGAGCAGTTCTTC CANGPGTRHEQFF
- TRBD1 TRBJ1-2 TRBV11-2 TGTGCCAGCAGTCAGACAGGGACCTATGGCTACACCTTC CASSQTGTYGYTF
few - TRBJ1-2 TRBV25-1 TGTGCCAGCGGGGGGGGCGGAGGCTACACCTTC CASGGGGGYTF
few - TRBJ1-1 TRBV7-6 TGTGCCAGCAGCTTAGCGCCCGGGACTGAAGCTTTCTTT CASSLAPGTEAFF
- - TRBJ2-7 TRBV15 TGTGCCACCAGCAGAGAAGGGGGCTCCTACGAGCAGTACTTC CATSREGGSYEQYF
few - TRBJ1-1 TRBV4-1 TGCGCCAGCAGCCAAGAGATATCGACAGAGAACACTGAAGCTTTCTTT CASSQEISTENTEAFF
few - TRBJ2-5 TRBV9 TGTGCCAGCAGCGTCAGGGGCGGCCAAGAGACCCAGTACTTC CASSVRGGQETQYF
- - TRBJ1-2 TRBV5-1 TGCGCCAGCAGCCCCGACCGGGGGGCGGGGGGCTACACCTTC CASSPDRGAGGYTF
- TRBD1 TRBJ2-7 TRBV19 TGTGCCAGTAGTCTTACAGGGGCCCCCTACGAGCAGTACTTC CASSLTGAPYEQYF
once TRBD1 TRBJ1-1 TRBV28 TGTGCCAGCAGTTTGACAGGGGGAACTGAAGCTTTCTTT CASSLTGGTEAFF
- - TRBJ2-4 TRBV7-9 TGTGCCAGCAGCTTAGGTGCGCTGTTAGCCAAAAACATTCAGTACTTC CASSLGALLAKNIQYF
few TRBD1 TRBJ1-2 TRBV14 TGTGCCAGCAGCCAAGGGACAGGCTATGGCTACACCTTC CASSQGTGYGYTF
once TRBD1 TRBJ2-4 TRBV7-9 TGTGCCAGCAGCTCGCCAGGGACAGGGGGCACCAAAAACATTCAGTACTTC CASSSPGTGGTKNIQYF
- - TRBJ2-5 TRBV21-1 TGTGTCAGCGGAATACAGGGGAAGTGGGAGACCCAGTACTTC CVSGIQGKWETQYF
- - TRBJ2-2 TRBV20-1 TGCAGTGCTAAAGGAGACGGGGAGCTGTTTTTT CSAKGDGELFF
few TRBD1 TRBJ1-6 TRBV5-6 TGTGCCAGCAGCCGTACCATGAGGACAGGGATGAATTCACCCCTCCACTTT CASSRTMRTGMNSPLHF
few - TRBJ2-4 TRBV6-5 TGTGCCAGCAGCCACGGAGGGCGCGCCAAAAACATTCAGTACTTC CASSHGGRAKNIQYF
- - TRBJ2-7 TRBV6-5 TGTGCCAGCAGTTACTCCGGGACACACTACGAGCAGTACTTC CASSYSGTHYEQYF
few TRBD2 TRBJ2-3 TRBV11-3 TGTGCCAGCAGCTTAGGTCTAGCGGCGGATACGCAGTATTTT CASSLGLAADTQYF
- - TRBJ2-3 TRBV7-3 TGTGCCAGCAGCTTATGGGGCACTAGCACAGATACGCAGTATTTT CASSLWGTSTDTQYF
- - TRBJ2-3 TRBV4-1 TGCGCCAGCAGCCAAGGACAAAATCTTGGTTGGACAGATACGCAGTATTTT CASSQGQNLGWTDTQYF
- - TRBJ1-3 TRBV10-2 TGCGCCAGCATCCCCCCTAACAGTCAATACTCTGGAAACACCATATATTTT CASIPPNSQYSGNTIYF
- TRBD2 TRBJ2-1 TRBV5-4 TGTGCCAGCAGCAACCCCGGGACTAGCGGTTTTAGCTCCTACAATGAGCAGTTCTTC CASSNPGTSGFSSYNEQFF